This T cell receptor beta chain was profiled in a study of blood T cells in healthy people across ages. Regarding the study as a whole: The recorded TCR beta diversity per million T cells decreased in a roughly linear manner with age.

On this clonotype itself: Antigen specificity is unknown.

Sample-barcoded 5' priming and a J-beta primer mix drove a second PCR of about 6 to 12 cycles. TCRdb re-called the 5' RACE reads through MiXCR, storing one row per CDR3 protein. The sample has about 1.7 million distinct CDR3 sequences; 28% are singletons. Trimming stripped 7 bases from V and 12 bases from J, with 19 bases between. Germline V gene lookup returns CDR1 SGHKS and CDR2 YYEKEE (reference sequence). This CDR3 is 13 amino acids long. Sequenced material: blood. The rearrangement uses TRBV5-5 and TRBJ1-4; a possible D gene is TRBD1 (5 bases). The sequence was obtained from a woman aged 30 to 39 in good health. CDR3 loop: CASGPFEGAELFF. The CDR3 nucleotides read TGTGCCAGCGGTCCGTTCGAAGGGGCGGAACTGTTTTTT. Complete variable domain (other parts from reference TRBV5-5 and TRBJ1-4): DAGVTQSPTHLIKTRGQQVTLRCSPISGHKSVSWYQQVLGQGPQFIFQYYEKEERGRGNFPDRFSARQFPNYSSELNVNALLLGDSALYLCASGPFEGAELFFGSGTQLSVL.